The next 21 T cell receptor beta chains were all read from a single sample in a study of blood T cell repertoires in COVID-19. Clones were read by immunoSEQ multiplex PCR, and TCRdb kept only the in-frame ones, dropping some. Of more than 85,000 clones listed, approximately 72% were seen once; the top ten hold roughly 21%. The sample consisted of peripheral blood. Receptors were obtained from a woman aged 70-85 years with acute or convalescent COVID-19.

The chain carries TRBV5-4 and TRBJ2-6, with 9 bases identical to TRBD1. The CDR3 is 17 amino acids. After removal of 1 base from V and 2 bases from J, the junction contained 4 bases not matched to a gene. The germline V gene has CDR1 SGHNT and CDR2 YYREEE (reference sequence). The DNA for the CDR3 is TGTGCCAGCAGCTTGCGGGACAGGGTGACTGGGGCCAACGTCCTGACTTTC. As protein: CASSLRDRVTGANVLTF.

The V and J genes are TRBV5-1 and TRBJ1-6, with 12 bases lining up with TRBD1. Unmatched junction bases numbered 8, after V lost 4 bases and J lost 9 bases. Germline loops: CDR1 SGHRS, CDR2 YFSETQ. The CDR3 has 16 amino acids. The CDR3 DNA sequence: TGCGCCAGCAGCCCCGAGGGGACAGGGGGCGGTTCACCCCTCCACTTT. Translating gives CASSPEGTGGGSPLHF. The entire variable domain, with the rest obtained from reference TRBV5-1 and TRBJ1-6, is as follows: KAGVTQTPRYLIKTRGQQVTLSCSPISGHRSVSWYQQTPGQGLQFLFEYFSETQRNKGNFPGRFSGRQFSNSRSEMNVSTLELGDSALYLCASSPEGTGGGSPLHFGNGTRLTVT.

This clone was seen only once. The rearrangement joins TRBV5-1 to TRBJ1-1, with 8 bases fitting TRBD1. Unmatched junction bases numbered 7, after V lost 4 bases and J lost 5 bases. Germline V CDR1 and CDR2: SGHRS, YFSETQ. The CDR3 is made up of 14 amino acids. CDR3 nucleotide sequence: TGCGCCAGCAGCCCCGGGACAGGTCCTACTGAAGCTTTCTTT. Residues: CASSPGTGPTEAFF.

V usage is TRBV5-1 and J usage is TRBJ2-5, with TRBD1 matching over 11 bases. CDR1 and CDR2 (germline): SGHRS, YFSETQ. CDR3 length: 15 amino acids. V shed 4 bases and J 5 bases; nucleotides not matched to a gene: 7. CDR3 protein: CASSTGTGGRETQYF. The CDR3 DNA sequence: TGCGCCAGCAGCACCGGGACAGGGGGAAGGGAGACCCAGTACTTC.

The V gene is TRBV5-1, the J gene TRBJ2-7, with TRBD1 identical over 8 bases. This CDR3 has 17 amino acids. Trimming removed 0 bases from V and 4 bases from J; junction bases left unmatched: 12. Germline V lookup: CDR1 SGHRS, CDR2 YFSETQ. DNA for the CDR3: TGCGCCAGCAGCTTGGGCCCGGTGGGGACAGGAGGATACGAGCAGTACTTC. Translated: CASSLGPVGTGGYEQYF.

The rearrangement joins TRBV19 to TRBJ1-5, with 9 bases identical to TRBD1. CDR1 is LNHDA, CDR2 SQIVND, per germline (reference sequence). V gave up 4 bases and J gave up 7 bases; unmatched junction bases: 8. The CDR3 sequence is 15 residues long. CDR3 sequence: CASSKLTGGDQPQHF. CDR3 coding DNA: TGTGCCAGTAGTAAACTGACAGGGGGTGACCAGCCCCAGCATTTT.

This chain connects TRBV7-9 to TRBJ1-2, with TRBD1 matching over 10 bases. Trimming at V came to 5 bases and at J to 1 base, leaving 4 bases not matched to a gene. The CDR3 runs 15 residues. The germline CDR1 and CDR2 sequences are SEHNR and FQNEAQ (reference sequence). The CDR3 reads CASSHGQGDNYGYTF. The DNA of the CDR3 is TGTGCCAGCAGCCACGGACAGGGGGATAACTATGGCTACACCTTC. Based on the CDR3 plus reference TRBV7-9 and TRBJ1-2, the full variable domain is DTGVSQNPRHKITKRGQNVTFRCDPISEHNRLYWYRQTLGQGPEFLTYFQNEAQLEKSRLLSDRFSAERPKGSFSTLEIQRTEQGDSAMYLCASSHGQGDNYGYTFGSGTRLTVV.

This sequence joins TRBV7-9 and TRBJ2-5, with D perhaps TRBD1 (6 bases). V was cut by 3 bases and J by 0 bases, with 20 bases left in between. Germline values: CDR1 SEHNR, CDR2 FQNEAQ (reference sequence). The CDR3 is 18 amino acids. The CDR3: CASSFFGRLGTNQETQYF. In nucleotides, the CDR3 is TGTGCCAGCAGCTTCTTCGGACGGCTAGGGACAAACCAAGAGACCCAGTACTTC.

This clone was found a few times. This chain connects TRBV28 to TRBJ2-2, with D perhaps matching TRBD2 (6 bases). CDR1 is MDHEN, CDR2 SYDVKM, per germline. V lost 6 bases and J 4 bases, leaving 12 bases between the germline ends. This CDR3 has 14 amino acids. The CDR3 loop reads CASRAGVVTGELFF. The CDR3 DNA is TGTGCCAGCAGAGCGGGTGTGGTCACCGGGGAGCTGTTTTTT.

This clone was counted once. The chain recombines TRBV9 with TRBJ2-6; the match to TRBD2 covers 8 bases. The germline V gene has CDR1 SGDLS and CDR2 YYNGEE. The CDR3 is made up of 18 amino acids. Unmatched junction bases numbered 12, after V lost 4 bases and J lost 3 bases. In DNA form, the CDR3 reads TGTGCCAGCAGCCCTCGGGGGGGCGCAGGTTTTGGGGCCAACGTCCTGACTTTC. It encodes CASSPRGGAGFGANVLTF.

CDR3 region: CASSYGRTGATEAFF. The CDR3 DNA sequence: TGTGCCAGCAGTTACGGGAGGACAGGGGCCACTGAAGCTTTCTTT. This rearrangement joins TRBV6-5 to TRBJ1-1; 9 bases are shared with TRBD1. Germline V gives CDR1 MNHEY, CDR2 SVGAGI. The CDR3 length is 15 residues. J lost 4 bases, V lost 2 bases, and 5 bases had no gene match.

This clone was counted between two and nine times. The J gene is TRBJ2-2, the V gene TRBV4-1; 7 bases line up with TRBD1. CDR1 and CDR2 (germline): MGHRA, YSYEKL. V lost 2 bases to trimming and J lost 6 bases; unmatched junction nucleotides: 6. The CDR3 is 15 amino acids. The CDR3 sequence is CASSQPWTGAGELFF. The CDR3 DNA reads as TGCGCCAGCAGCCAACCGTGGACAGGAGCCGGGGAGCTGTTTTTT.

The chain has TRBV20-1 and TRBJ2-4, with 7 positions matching TRBD1. Germline CDR1 and CDR2: DFQATT and SNEGSKA (reference sequence). The CDR3 has 15 amino acids. Trimming took 3 bases from V and 1 from J; bases not matched to a gene: 6. The CDR3 is CSASNRGQAKNIQYF. The CDR3 DNA reads TGCAGTGCTAGTAACAGGGGCCAGGCCAAAAACATTCAGTACTTC.

The chain links TRBV5-1 to TRBJ2-1; tentative D call: TRBD1 (5 bases). V lost 4 bases and J lost 4, with 21 bases in between. From germline, CDR1 is SGHRS and CDR2 YFSETQ. The CDR3 covers 17 residues. CDR3 amino acids: CASSPSFGAKVYNEQFF. CDR3 sequence (DNA): TGCGCCAGCAGCCCGTCCTTTGGGGCTAAGGTATACAATGAGCAGTTCTTC.

This chain uses TRBV4-1 with TRBJ1-5; D is unresolved. With 2 bases removed from V and 7 bases from J, the gap between germline ends came to 12 bases. Germline V gives CDR1 MGHRA, CDR2 YSYEKL. This CDR3 is 14 amino acids long. CDR3 residues: CASSQKRVEQPQHF. The CDR3, as DNA: TGCGCCAGCAGCCAAAAACGGGTCGAACAGCCCCAGCATTTT.

This chain connects TRBV19 to TRBJ1-6; 8 bases agree with TRBD1. The V segment lost 7 bases and the J segment 2 bases; nucleotides outside the gene matches: 10. CDR1 and CDR2 (germline): LNHDA, SQIVND (reference sequence). The CDR3 sequence is 17 residues long. The CDR3 loop reads CASTQGAQIPYNSPLHF. The CDR3 nucleotides read TGTGCCAGTACCCAGGGGGCGCAGATCCCCTATAATTCACCCCTCCACTTT. Full variable domain (outside the CDR3, taken from reference TRBV19 and TRBJ1-6): DGGITQSPKYLFRKEGQNVTLSCEQNLNHDAMYWYRQDPGQGLRLIYYSQIVNDFQKGDIAEGYSVSREKKESFPLTVTSAQKNPTAFYLCASTQGAQIPYNSPLHFGNGTRLTVT.

The CDR3 loop reads CASSLWDNNEKLFF. CDR3 DNA sequence: TGTGCCAGCAGTCTATGGGACAATAATGAAAAACTGTTTTTT. The chain uses TRBV7-9 and TRBJ1-4; TRBD1 is a possible D gene (6 bases). This CDR3 region has 14 residues. V shed 6 bases and J shed 4 bases, with 12 bases lying between them. Germline CDR1 reads SEHNR; CDR2 reads FQNEAQ (reference sequence).

A few counts support this clone. The rearrangement joins TRBV2 to TRBJ1-6; no clear D. CDR3 length: 16 residues. In germline, CDR1 is SNHLY, CDR2 FYNNEI. Trimming removed 1 base at V and 2 bases at J, with 9 bases between. The CDR3: CASSEDLGAYNSPLHF. CDR3 DNA sequence: TGTGCCAGCAGTGAAGACTTGGGAGCCTATAATTCACCCCTCCACTTT.

This rearrangement joins TRBV5-1 to TRBJ2-7; 9 bases are shared with TRBD1. The germline CDR1 and CDR2 sequences are SGHRS and YFSETQ. The V gene end was trimmed by 3 bases and the J gene end by 0 bases; junction bases not matched to a gene: 10. The CDR3 spans 17 residues. CDR3 sequence reads: CASSYSAGTGSSYEQYF. The CDR3 nucleotides read TGCGCCAGCAGCTATTCAGCCGGGACAGGGAGCTCCTACGAGCAGTACTTC.

The rearrangement uses TRBV5-1 and TRBJ1-4, with TRBD1 matching 10 bases. This CDR3 has 12 amino acids. Germline trimming cut 5 bases from V and 8 bases from J; bases unmatched to any gene: 0. Germline assignment: CDR1 SGHRS and CDR2 YFSETQ. CDR3 protein: CASRTGGEKLFF. CDR3 sequence (DNA): TGCGCCAGCAGGACAGGGGGCGAAAAACTGTTTTTT.

This rearrangement joins TRBV5-1 to TRBJ2-7, with TRBD2 as a possible D gene (5 bases). V lost 10 bases to trimming and J lost 9 bases, with 20 bases between them. The CDR3 runs to 12 residues. Germline loops: CDR1 SGHRS, CDR2 YFSETQ. The CDR3 protein is CARLGEGLGQYF. The CDR3, as DNA: TGCGCCCGCCTCGGGGAAGGCCTGGGGCAGTACTTC.